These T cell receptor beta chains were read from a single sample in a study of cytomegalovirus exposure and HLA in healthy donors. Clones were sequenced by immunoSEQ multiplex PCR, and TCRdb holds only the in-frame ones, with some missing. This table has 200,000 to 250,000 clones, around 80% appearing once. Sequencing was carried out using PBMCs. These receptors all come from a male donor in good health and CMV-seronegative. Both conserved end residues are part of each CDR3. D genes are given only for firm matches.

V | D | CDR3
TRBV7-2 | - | CASSPQVRGKVYNEQFF
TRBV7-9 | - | CASSLGQSAYEQYF
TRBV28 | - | CASSYGAVAPNEQYF
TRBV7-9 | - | CASSVSESGANVLTF
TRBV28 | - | CASSSTGGDVAGANVLTF
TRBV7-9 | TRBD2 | CASSLGGGQETQYF
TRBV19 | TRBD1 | CASSTGTGRIPDTQYF
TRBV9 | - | CASSVDRGSSYEQYF
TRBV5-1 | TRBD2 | CASSLLAGGPHEQFF
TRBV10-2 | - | CASTSHNEQFF
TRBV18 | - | CASSPQSAEAFF
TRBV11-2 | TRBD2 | CASSIMPGLAGGPTDTQYF
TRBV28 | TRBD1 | CASSLWGTGSYSYEQYF
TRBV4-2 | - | CASSQGGGEQYF
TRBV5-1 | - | CASSLRGGTQPQHF
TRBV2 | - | CASSEATGTLTGELFF
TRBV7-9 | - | CASSLARSYGYTF
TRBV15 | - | CATSRDSEQYF
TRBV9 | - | CASSVVGETEAFF
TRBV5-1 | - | CASREGGGSYNEQFF
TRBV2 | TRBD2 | CASSFGTSGRVGEQFF
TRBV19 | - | CASIPGGGSMNTEAFF